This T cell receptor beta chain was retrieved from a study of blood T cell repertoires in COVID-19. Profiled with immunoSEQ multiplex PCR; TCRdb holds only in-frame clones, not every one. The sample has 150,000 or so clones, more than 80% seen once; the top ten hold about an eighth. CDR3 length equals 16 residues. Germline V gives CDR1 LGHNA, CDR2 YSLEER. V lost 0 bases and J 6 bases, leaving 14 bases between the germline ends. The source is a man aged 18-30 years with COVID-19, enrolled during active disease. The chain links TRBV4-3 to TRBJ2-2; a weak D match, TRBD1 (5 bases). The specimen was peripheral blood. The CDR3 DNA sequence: TGCGCCAGCAGCCAAGATACAGGATATGGCTCCGGGGAGCTGTTTTTT. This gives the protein CASSQDTGYGSGELFF.